This TCR beta chain was documented in a study of long-term antiretroviral therapy in people with HIV (dated 2022 in TCRdb). As for the study more broadly: Collection of the earliest samples took place about a decade ahead of the 2015 WHO recommendation for immediate ART, at a time when ART was typically delayed until CD4 counts fell. This retrospective serial study examined whether starting ART and sustained HIV suppression were associated with changes in the composition and diversity of the TRB repertoire in peripheral blood. From fewer than 35 adults with confirmed HIV infection, the cohort provided 150 to 200 cryopreserved PBMC samples, gathered serially across a mean of around 6 years (range 1-12). Test extractions of a monoclonal T-cell line alongside some 35 polyclonal samples showed no cross-contamination during QIAcube processing. Of the roughly 32 participants with HIV, more than 10 were female. The full study reports these points: Inferences about post-ART repertoire changes are limited because no data were available on ART adherence, viral resistance or therapy changes. Limited PBMC availability meant only the TCR beta chain was sequenced, without alpha chain pairing. Samples dated from about 2003 to 2018, and the ART regimens used may be less effective than current ones. At every time point, the repertoire was dominated by expanded TRB clones first identified before ART initiation, although this dominance fluctuated and, in many PLHIV, declined after ART. A significant increase in TRB diversity was found to be associated with ART initiation, although TRB diversity was observed to remain significantly below that of transplant donor controls even after long-term ART. Because pre-ART samples had limited cell numbers, unsorted PBMC were profiled rather than sorted CD4+ and CD8+ T cells. CDR3 length ranges in HIV repertoires were narrower than in controls, and network structure suggested an antigen-experienced repertoire with only a slight naive shift after ART.

About this clone: What antigen it recognizes has not been identified. Base-call qualities are not available, and no considerably larger clone is one nucleotide away.

The germline V gene provides CDR1 MGHRA and CDR2 YSYEKL. Relative to germline, V is missing 0 bases and J is missing 0 bases, with 11 bases of the junction outside any gene match. From its cysteine to its phenylalanine, the CDR3 spans 19 amino acids. The sequence is cut down to CDR3 DNA, 57 bases in frame from base 1. To be included, a participant needed at least one PBMC sample from before ART initiation plus at least two post-ART samples. Every participant with HIV received treatment in the United States of America. Cryopreserved samples of about 1-11 million PBMC were thawed and washed before DNA extraction. At the time of the earliest PBMC sample, participants with HIV were aged between 23 and 54 years. Each participant contributed PBMC samples from 1-4 timepoints before ART initiation and 2-8 timepoints after ART initiation, with a median of 7 samples. Serial HIV viral load, CD4+ T-cell count, ART history and demographic data were obtained for every participant. Genomic DNA was extracted from unsorted PBMC with a Qiagen kit on a QIAcube, with processing performed in batches of 12 samples.

The immunoSEQ hsTCRB v3.0 assay was used at survey level resolution to sequence the TRB variable region. The targeted TRB sequencing depth was about 40,000-55,000 T-cell genomes per sample. TRB libraries were pooled and sequenced on an Illumina MiSeq using a v3 150-cycle kit. On the study's bioinformatics: Repertoire analysis was run in R within a reproducible Nextflow workflow that covered QC, data transformation and analysis. LymphoSeq2, an R package for exploring AIRR-Seq data, was used to implement the custom analyses. After excluding a handful of samples that yielded fewer than 5000 total TRB sequences, under 200 HIV repertoires remained for analysis. Of the approximately 190 retained HIV repertoires, approximately 57 were collected before and 129 after ART initiation. Each repertoire was downsampled to 5000 TRB nucleotide sequences, and summary statistics were averaged across 100 downsampling iterations. Only TRB sequences with CDR3 regions of at least seven amino acids were retained for analysis. Diversity was assessed using a clonality score derived from Shannon entropy and using the Gini coefficient. In the repertoire networks, any two of the top 5000 CDR3 amino acid sequences were connected whenever the two sequences differed by an edit distance of one. Antigen specificity groups and MHC restriction were predicted for TRB CDR3 amino acid sequences with GLIPH2. CDR3 amino acid sequences were matched against VDJdb and McPAS-TCR to flag known CMV, EBV, HIV or tissue antigen associations. Pre-ART, post-ART and control groups were compared with Wilcoxon signed-rank tests and Holm-Bonferroni correction. Here the immuneACCESS table is served through TCRdb, limited to in-frame sequences with V and J called. Missing clones are a known gap in these copies; in checked studies unresolved V genes cover under half, and the rest lacks a known reason. V and J calls and clone size are copied from that table; D and trimming were computed from the DNA. The sample includes 20,000 to 25,000 clones, with around 88% observed a single time. Approximately 5.5% of the sample is taken by the ten largest.

This material consisted of unsorted PBMCs, taken 3 years after starting antiretroviral therapy. This sequence originates from a man aged 18 to 30 with HIV. The chain is encoded by TRBV4-1 joined to TRBJ1-5, and 7 junction bases match TRBD1. The CDR3 region: CASSQERLGTVYSNQPQHF. The bases read TGCGCCAGCAGCCAAGAACGATTAGGGACAGTATATAGCAATCAGCCCCAGCATTTT.